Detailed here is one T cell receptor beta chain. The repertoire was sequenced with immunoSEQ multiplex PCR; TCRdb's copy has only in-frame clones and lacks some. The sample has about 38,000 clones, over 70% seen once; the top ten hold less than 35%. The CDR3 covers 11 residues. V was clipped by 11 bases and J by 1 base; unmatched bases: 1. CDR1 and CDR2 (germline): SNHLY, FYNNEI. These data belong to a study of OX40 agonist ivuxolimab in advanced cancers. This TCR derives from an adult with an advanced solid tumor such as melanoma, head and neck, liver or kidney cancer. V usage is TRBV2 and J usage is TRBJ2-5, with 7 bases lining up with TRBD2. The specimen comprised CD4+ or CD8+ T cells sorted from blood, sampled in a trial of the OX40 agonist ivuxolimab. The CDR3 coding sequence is TGTGCCGGGGGGGTCCAAGAGACCCAGTACTTC. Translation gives CAGGVQETQYF.